The 26 T cell receptor beta chains below were found in one sample sequenced in a study of CD8+CD57+ T cells in acquired aplastic anemia. In patients chosen for sequencing, flow cytometry had shown CD8+CD57+ cell expansion. TCR beta VDJ and CDR3 profiles were obtained from a genomic DNA template. TCRdb reprocessed the reads with MiXCR, giving one entry per CDR3 protein. The data contain about 160,000 distinct CDR3 sequences, roughly 50% of them seen just once; the ten biggest clones take up 25% to 40%. The sequencing sample was made of sorted CD4+, CD8+, or CD8+CD57+ T cells (not recorded which) from PBMCs. Receptors originate from a human donor with aplastic anemia.

With respect to this clonotype: One end of the junction fails to match germline, which may point to a read error. The rearrangement uses TRBV10-3 and TRBJ1-3, with 8 bases matching TRBD1. CDR1 ENHRY and CDR2 SYGVKD come from the germline V gene. The CDR3 runs 13 residues. CDR3 coding DNA: TGTGCCATCACTGAGGGGACAGGTCAATTACCATATTTT. It translates to CAITEGTGQLPYF.

This chain uses TRBV25-1 with TRBJ1-1, with TRBD1 as a possible D gene (5 bases). Germline V gene sequence: CDR1 MGHDK, CDR2 SYGVNS. This CDR3 spans 16 amino acids. V was shortened by 0 bases and J by 2 bases, with 13 bases between the two germline ends. The CDR3 here is CASSEYNSGRNTEAFF. The CDR3 DNA reads as TGTGCCAGCAGTGAATATAATTCAGGGCGCAACACTGAAGCTTTCTTT. Full variable domain (remainder filled in from reference TRBV25-1 and TRBJ1-1): EADIYQTPRYLVIGTGKKITLECSQTMGHDKMYWYQQDPGMELHLIHYSYGVNSTEKGDLSSESTVSRIRTEHFPLTLESARPSHTSQYLCASSEYNSGRNTEAFFGQGTRLTVV.

About this clonotype: With a much larger clone just one base away, this may be a read error. Lacking the conserved final phenylalanine or tryptophan, this CDR3 likely reflects a read error. The rearrangement links TRBV10-3 to TRBJ2-1; possible D gene TRBD1, 5 bases. V was clipped by 4 bases and J by 10 bases, with 8 bases between them. The CDR3 runs to 11 residues. CDR1 and CDR2 (germline): ENHRY, SYGVKD. Here the CDR3 reads CAISGGDEQFL. CDR3 nucleotide sequence: TGTGCCATCAGTGGGGGCGACGAGCAGTTCCTC.

The rearrangement links TRBV2 to TRBJ1-1; TRBD1 matches at 7 bases. This CDR3 spans 12 amino acids. The germline V gene encodes CDR1 SNHLY and CDR2 FYNNEI. With V trimmed by 7 bases and J by 6 bases, 5 bases remained unmatched. CDR3 sequence (DNA): TGTGCCAGCACCTGGACAGGTTCTGAAGCTTTCTTT. This sequence encodes CASTWTGSEAFF. Full variable domain (outside the CDR3, taken from reference TRBV2 and TRBJ1-1): EPEVTQTPSHQVTQMGQEVILRCVPISNHLYFYWYRQILGQKVEFLVSFYNNEISEKSEIFDDQFSVERPDGSNFTLKIRSTKLEDSAMYFCASTWTGSEAFFGQGTRLTVV.

In regard to this clonotype: Given a much more abundant clone one base away, this may be a read error. V usage is TRBV7-3 and J usage is TRBJ1-5; D not resolved. Germline CDR1 SGHTA, CDR2 FQGTGA. This CDR3 comprises 12 residues. CDR3 coding DNA: TGTGCCGGCAGCCAACTCAATCAGCCCCAGCATTTT. It is translated as CAGSQLNQPQHF.

This clonotype was seen more than once but under ten times. V and J are TRBV24-1 and TRBJ1-2; 7 nucleotides align to TRBD1. The V gene's germline CDR1 is KGHDR and CDR2 SFDVKD. The V gene end was trimmed by 9 bases and the J gene end by 3 bases; junction bases not matched to a gene: 3. This CDR3 is built from 12 residues. CDR3 sequence: CATQGEDYGYTF. The CDR3 DNA sequence: TGTGCCACCCAGGGGGAGGACTATGGCTACACCTTC.

The chain recombines TRBV2 with TRBJ1-1; D call uncertain. Germline-derived CDR1 and CDR2 are SNHLY and FYNNEI. The CDR3 contains 12 residues. Trimming took off 6 bases at V and 3 bases at J, with 8 bases between the two ends. The CDR3 is CASRPGYTEAFF. The CDR3, as DNA: TGTGCCAGCAGGCCGGGATACACTGAAGCTTTCTTT.

The CDR3 here is CATSRDETSEAFF. The CDR3 bases are TGTGCCACCAGCAGAGATGAGACATCTGAAGCTTTCTTT. The V and J genes are TRBV15 and TRBJ1-1; no definite D call. The V gene lost 0 bases and the J gene lost 6 bases, with 8 bases spanning the gap. There are 13 residues in the CDR3. CDR1 is LNHNV, CDR2 YYDKDF, per germline (reference sequence).

This clonotype was observed a few times. The rearrangement joins TRBV20-1 to TRBJ2-7; 9 nucleotides line up with TRBD2. The CDR3 length is 13 residues. The germline V gene encodes CDR1 DFQATT and CDR2 SNEGSKA (reference sequence). V trimming: 1 base; J trimming: 4 bases; junction bases outside the gene matches: 2. The CDR3 spells CSARVAGGYEQYF. CDR3 nucleotide sequence: TGCAGTGCTAGAGTGGCGGGAGGGTACGAGCAGTACTTC.

The chain employs TRBV5-6 and TRBJ2-7; unclear D gene. Trimming removed 7 bases from V and 2 bases from J, with 19 bases in between. The CDR3 has 15 residues. Germline assignment: CDR1 SGHDT and CDR2 YYEEEE. CDR3 region: CASSPPTVDPYEQYF. The CDR3 DNA is TGTGCCAGCTCTCCGCCGACGGTCGACCCCTACGAGCAGTACTTC. The full variable domain, rest sourced from reference TRBV5-6 and TRBJ2-7, is DAGVTQSPTHLIKTRGQQVTLRCSPKSGHDTVSWYQQALGQGPQFIFQYYEEEERQRGNFPDRFSGHQFPNYSSELNVNALLLGDSALYLCASSPPTVDPYEQYFGPGTRLTVT.

J is TRBJ1-4 and V is TRBV7-2; 7 bases agree with TRBD1. CDR1 is SGHTA, CDR2 FQGNSA, per germline. V trimming: 8 bases; J trimming: 8 bases; junction bases outside the gene matches: 5. The CDR3 contains 12 residues. The CDR3 nucleotides are TGTGCCAGCCGAGACAGGGAGGAAAAACTGTTTTTT. The encoded protein is CASRDREEKLFF.

This clonotype was recorded many times. J is TRBJ1-5 and V is TRBV6-1; TRBD1 is a possible D gene (5 bases). The CDR3 has 16 residues. Germline V lookup: CDR1 MNHNS, CDR2 SASEGT. V was pared by 5 bases and J by 6 bases, with 20 bases between. The CDR3 nucleotides are TGTGCCAGCAGTCCTCGTCCCATCCAGGGTGCTCAGCCCCAGCATTTT. This encodes CASSPRPIQGAQPQHF.

This clonotype was counted ten times or more. This chain's CDR3 is CASSPWVSSYNSPLHF. In nucleotides, the CDR3 is TGTGCCAGCAGCCCTTGGGTGAGCTCCTATAATTCACCCCTCCACTTT. This sequence joins TRBV4-2 and TRBJ1-6; D gene unclear. The CDR3 is 16 amino acids. V was trimmed by 4 bases and J by 0 bases, leaving 10 bases between them. The germline gives CDR1 LGHNA, CDR2 YNFKEQ.

V usage is TRBV5-5 and J usage is TRBJ1-1; 7 positions agree with TRBD1. The germline CDR1 and CDR2 sequences are SGHKS and YYEKEE (reference sequence). The CDR3 is 15 residues long. V was clipped by 4 bases and J by 0 bases; unmatched bases: 6. The CDR3 sequence: CASSPGGQVNTEAFF. CDR3 DNA: TGTGCCAGCAGCCCTGGAGGACAGGTGAACACTGAAGCTTTCTTT. The whole variable domain, remainder taken from reference TRBV5-5 and TRBJ1-1, is DAGVTQSPTHLIKTRGQQVTLRCSPISGHKSVSWYQQVLGQGPQFIFQYYEKEERGRGNFPDRFSARQFPNYSSELNVNALLLGDSALYLCASSPGGQVNTEAFFGQGTRLTVV.

A single count supports this clonotype. The chain employs TRBV10-3 and TRBJ2-5; 11 nucleotides agree with TRBD2. Germline V gene data show CDR1 as ENHRY and CDR2 as SYGVKD. The CDR3 totals 15 residues. The J segment lost 9 bases and the V segment lost 8 bases, leaving 14 bases of the junction unmatched. The CDR3: CAIRGGLAGGPAQYF. In DNA form, the CDR3 reads TGTGCCATCCGGGGGGGGCTAGCGGGAGGACCGGCCCAGTACTTC.

The chain couples TRBV20-1 to TRBJ2-7; D ambiguous. Germline V gene sequence: CDR1 DFQATT, CDR2 SNEGSKA (reference sequence). The CDR3 has 13 residues. The germline V and J ends were trimmed by 0 bases and 3 bases, with 9 bases remaining between them. The CDR3 nucleotides read TGCAGTGCTAGAGATACGTCTGACTACGAGCAGTACTTC. Its protein is CSARDTSDYEQYF.

The chain joins TRBV25-1 to TRBJ1-4; 10 nucleotides agree with TRBD1. The junction had 4 bases not matched to a gene; V was cut back by 3 bases and J by 6 bases. This CDR3 region has 15 residues. From germline, CDR1 is MGHDK and CDR2 SYGVNS. In DNA, the CDR3 is TGTGCCAGCAGTGACCCCGGGACAGGGGATGAAAAACTGTTTTTT. Protein: CASSDPGTGDEKLFF.

The V call is TRBV29-1, the J call TRBJ2-7, with D unresolved. Trimming removed 4 bases from V and 6 bases from J, with 16 bases in between. The CDR3 loop spans 13 amino acids. The germline CDR1 and CDR2 sequences are SQVTM and ANQGSEA. CDR3 DNA sequence: TGCAGCGTTGGGACCGCCAGCTCCCGCGAGCAGTACTTC. Encoded protein: CSVGTASSREQYF.

There are many counts of this clonotype. The chain employs TRBV15 and TRBJ1-6; D gene unclear. This CDR3 comprises 15 residues. The V gene's germline CDR1 is LNHNV and CDR2 YYDKDF (reference sequence). The ends were cut back, 0 bases at V and 3 bases at J, with 6 bases in the middle. This CDR3 reads CATSREAVYNSPLHF. As DNA, the CDR3 is TGTGCCACCAGCAGAGAGGCAGTCTATAATTCACCCCTCCACTTT.

This clonotype was seen once. One end of the junction does not line up with germline, which may come from a read error. V is TRBV15 and J is TRBJ1-2; D is perhaps TRBD1 (5 bases). Germline V gene sequence: CDR1 LNHNV, CDR2 YYDKDF (reference sequence). This CDR3 region has 15 residues. As DNA, the CDR3 is TGTGCCACCAGCAGAGGGTTCAGGGACTGGCACGGCTACACCTTT. Translation: CATSRGFRDWHGYTF.

The CDR3 DNA reads TGTGCCAGTACATGGAGCATGGACACTGAAGCTTTCTTT. Amino acids: CASTWSMDTEAFF. V usage is TRBV19 and J usage is TRBJ1-1; D is unresolved. This CDR3 spans 13 amino acids. Trimming took off 7 bases at V and 3 bases at J, with 12 bases between the two ends. Looked up from germline, CDR1 is LNHDA and CDR2 is SQIVND (reference sequence).

This clonotype was picked up many times. The chain recombines TRBV6-1 with TRBJ1-1; D unresolved. This CDR3 spans 13 amino acids. The germline V and J ends were trimmed by 11 bases and 4 bases, with 17 bases remaining between them. CDR1 MNHNS and CDR2 SASEGT come from the germline V gene. Here the CDR3 DNA reads TGTGCCGCCAGCTTAGGAATGGGCACTGAAGCTTTCTTT. Translation: CAASLGMGTEAFF.

The table lists this clonotype with a few counts. An end of the junction does not agree with germline; a read error may underlie this. This chain uses TRBV7-6 with TRBJ2-3; 10 nucleotides line up with TRBD2. The CDR3 is 14 amino acids. Germline lookup yields CDR1 SGHVS and CDR2 FNYEAQ. CDR3 sequence: CTSSLAGGADTQYF. CDR3 DNA sequence: TGTACCAGCAGCTTAGCGGGGGGCGCAGATACGCAGTATTTT.

This clonotype was detected a few times. This chain uses TRBV12-5 with TRBJ2-7; 10 nucleotides line up with TRBD2. The germline V gene encodes CDR1 LGHNT and CDR2 FRNRAP. Trimming at V came to 5 bases and at J to 5 bases, leaving 18 bases not matched to a gene. The CDR3 is made up of 18 amino acids. CDR3 sequence (DNA): TGTGCTAGTGGTGTCAAGAGCCTAGCGGGAGTAATGTCGGACGAGCAGTACTTC. It specifies CASGVKSLAGVMSDEQYF.

This clonotype has more than one count but fewer than ten. The chain uses TRBV10-3 and TRBJ2-3; tentatively, D is TRBD2 (5 bases). Trimming stripped 10 bases from V and 1 base from J, with 21 bases between. From germline, CDR1 is ENHRY and CDR2 SYGVKD. This CDR3 contains 16 residues. The CDR3 nucleotides read TGTGCCACCTCATTCCGCGGGTGGCAGGGCACAGATACGCAGTATTTT. Its protein product is CATSFRGWQGTDTQYF.

This clonotype occurred many times. The V gene is TRBV6-1, the J gene TRBJ2-7; TRBD1 or TRBD2 may be the D gene (6 bases each). The germline V and J ends were trimmed by 2 bases and 5 bases, with 16 bases remaining between them. Germline V CDR1 and CDR2: MNHNS, SASEGT. The length of the CDR3 is 15 residues. CDR3 protein: CASSESVWGADEQYF. The CDR3 DNA reads as TGTGCCAGCAGTGAATCGGTTTGGGGGGCAGACGAGCAGTACTTC.